The TCR beta chain described here comes from a study of blood T cell repertoires in COVID-19. Assay used: immunoSEQ multiplex PCR; TCRdb lists only in-frame clones, some missing. The table records about 200,000 clones, approximately 81% of them present only once. The CDR3 is 15 residues long. The V and J ends lost 1 base and 0 bases respectively, with 9 bases between them. In germline, CDR1 is MNHNY, CDR2 SVGAGI (reference sequence). The TCR comes from a woman older than 75 with acute or convalescent COVID-19. The chain uses TRBV6-6 and TRBJ2-5; D gene unclear. Sequencing was done on a sample of peripheral blood. The CDR3 DNA follows: TGTGCCAGCAGTTACTTCCTGTCAGACCAAGAGACCCAGTACTTC. It is translated as CASSYFLSDQETQYF.